This TCR beta chain was sequenced during a study of T-cell reconstitution after alpha-beta-depleted transplantation in children. Findings and caveats of the study: Elevated TCRbeta diversity at day 60 was traced, in some patients, to surviving recipient T cells and thymic progenitors. A year post-transplant, T-cell counts and diversity derived mostly from newly produced T cells. The study reportedly traced alpha-beta T cells about two months after transplant to several hundred expanded graft clones.

The CDR3 is 15 residues long. Trimming pared 6 bases from V and 0 bases from J, leaving 14 bases between. Germline loops: CDR1 SQVTM, CDR2 ANQGSEA. Unique molecular identifiers were incorporated when the TCRbeta library was constructed. Using its own MiXCR run on the PCR reads, TCRdb lists one record per CDR3 protein. This table holds 250,000 or so distinct CDR3 sequences, under 9.5% found once. At least ten counts were recorded for this clonotype. Its antigen remains unidentified. The material was PBMCs, mostly from graft donor cells, obtained 180 days after TCRalphabeta/CD19-depleted stem cell transplant. The rearrangement links TRBV29-1 to TRBJ1-4; D might be TRBD1 (5 bases). This sequence was found in a male patient younger than 18 who had a stem cell transplant for acute lymphoblastic leukemia, so the T cells may come from the graft donor. CDR3 region: CSVVGHASTNEKLFF. The CDR3, as DNA: TGCAGCGTGGTCGGACATGCTTCAACTAATGAAAAACTGTTTTTT.